The 8 T cell receptor beta chains reported below all come from one sample, sequenced in a study of CD8 T cells in ankylosing spondylitis (dated by TCRdb to the late 2010s). The library was obtained by 5' RACE. Sequencing was carried out with an Illumina HiSeq 2500. TCRdb passed the public sequencing reads through fastp at Q25 and MiXCR, retaining productive beta sequences. Rows merge per CDR3 protein into single entries with the most common DNA and genes. For this sample there are about 96,000 distinct CDR3 sequences; approximately 30% appear just once. Nearly 60% of the sample comes from the top ten. The sequencing sample was made of blood, either unsorted or a sorted T cell fraction (not recorded which). The receptor source for this set is a male donor with ankylosing spondylitis or in good health (not recorded which).

This clonotype has only a few counts. This sequence joins TRBV21-1 and TRBJ2-7; the DNA was not used to check the table's D call, TRBD1. TRBV21-1 is termed a pseudogene. CDR3 size: 14 residues. Written as DNA, the CDR3 is TGTGCCAGCAGCGAAGAGGACAGGGTCGGAGAGCAGTACTTC. This codes for CASSEEDRVGEQYF.

The rearrangement links TRBV7-9 to TRBJ2-7; D not certain. Germline-derived CDR1 and CDR2 are SEHNR and FQNEAQ (reference sequence). The CDR3 totals 14 residues. V lost 1 base to trimming and J lost 2 bases, with 9 bases between them. CDR3 bases: TGTGCCAGCAGCTTAGTCGGGCCCCCCTACGAGCAGTACTTC. It translates to CASSLVGPPYEQYF.

The chain uses TRBV18 and TRBJ2-7; TRBD2 might be the D (5 bases). Germline V gives CDR1 KGHSH, CDR2 LQKENI. This CDR3 comprises 14 residues. The V end was cut by 4 bases, the J end by 3 bases, with 13 bases between. The CDR3 loop is CASSRTDPDYEQYF. In nucleotides, the CDR3 is TGTGCCAGCTCACGGACTGATCCAGACTACGAGCAGTACTTC.

This clonotype has more than one count but fewer than ten. The V gene is TRBV27, the J gene TRBJ2-3, with D hard to call. The V gene lost 8 bases and the J gene lost 4 bases, with 7 bases spanning the gap. The CDR3 totals 11 residues. Germline lookup yields CDR1 MNHEY and CDR2 SMNVEV (reference sequence). The CDR3 is CASGYSDTQYF. The CDR3 DNA is TGTGCCAGCGGCTACTCAGATACGCAGTATTTT.

The chain is built from TRBV20-1 and TRBJ1-5; 9 bases are shared with TRBD1. CDR1 is DFQATT, CDR2 SNEGSKA, per germline (reference sequence). The junction had 7 bases not matched to a gene; V was cut back by 6 bases and J by 1 base. This CDR3 region has 15 residues. The CDR3 nucleotides read TGCAGTGCCCGGACAGGGGTGGGCAGCAATCAGCCCCAGCATTTT. It yields the protein CSARTGVGSNQPQHF.

This clonotype was recorded a few times. The chain uses TRBV7-3 and TRBJ2-1; D perhaps matches TRBD2 (6 bases). CDR1 and CDR2 from the germline V gene are SGHTA and FQGTGA. This CDR3 is built from 13 residues. Between the trimmed V and J ends, which lost 3 bases and 10 bases, there was a span of 13 bases. The CDR3 sequence is CASSFTKRGEQFF. CDR3 coding DNA: TGTGCCAGCAGCTTTACTAAACGGGGGGAGCAGTTCTTC.

This chain connects TRBV29-1 to TRBJ1-2; D is uncertain. Germline V lookup: CDR1 SQVTM, CDR2 ANQGSEA. There are 13 residues in the CDR3. V was clipped by 6 bases and J by 4 bases, with 15 bases between them. The CDR3 bases are TGCAGCGTGCGTCCTGTTCTCAGCTATGGCTACACCTTC. Amino acid sequence: CSVRPVLSYGYTF.

The rearrangement uses TRBV20-1 and TRBJ2-7, with 10 bases matching TRBD2. The CDR3 runs 14 residues. Germline V gene sequence: CDR1 DFQATT, CDR2 SNEGSKA (reference sequence). The CDR3 bases are TGCAGTGCGAGAGACACTAGCGGGGTGTACGAGCAGTACGTC. Protein: CSARDTSGVYEQYV.